This section outlines one T cell receptor (beta chain) sequence together with its context. This record comes from a study of blood T cell repertoires in COVID-19. Libraries were prepared by immunoSEQ multiplex PCR; TCRdb keeps only in-frame clonotypes and omits some of them. The data contain some 130,000 clones, about 91% of them singletons. Germline V gene lookup returns CDR1 MNHEY and CDR2 SVGAGI. Losses at the gene ends were 5 bases for V and 2 bases for J; bases not matched to a gene: 5. There are 14 residues in the CDR3. Input material: peripheral blood. The sequence derives from a man aged 45-65 years with acute or convalescent COVID-19. The V call is TRBV6-5, the J call TRBJ2-5, with TRBD1 identical over 7 bases. The CDR3 sequence: CASSRTGGQETQYF. The CDR3 nucleotides read TGTGCCAGCAGTCGGACAGGCGGACAAGAGACCCAGTACTTC.